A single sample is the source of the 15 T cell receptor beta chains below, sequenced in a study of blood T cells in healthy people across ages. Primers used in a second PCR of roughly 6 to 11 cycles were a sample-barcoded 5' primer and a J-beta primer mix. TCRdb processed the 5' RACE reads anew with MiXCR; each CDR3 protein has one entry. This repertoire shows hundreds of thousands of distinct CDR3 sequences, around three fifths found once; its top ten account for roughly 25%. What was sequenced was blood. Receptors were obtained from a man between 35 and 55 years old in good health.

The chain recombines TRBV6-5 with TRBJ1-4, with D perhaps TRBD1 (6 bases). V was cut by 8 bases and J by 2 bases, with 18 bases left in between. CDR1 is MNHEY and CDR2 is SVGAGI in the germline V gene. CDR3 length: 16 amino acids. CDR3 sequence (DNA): TGTGCCAGCGGACTACAGGGCGGGGGGACTAATGAAAAACTGTTTTTT. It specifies CASGLQGGGTNEKLFF.

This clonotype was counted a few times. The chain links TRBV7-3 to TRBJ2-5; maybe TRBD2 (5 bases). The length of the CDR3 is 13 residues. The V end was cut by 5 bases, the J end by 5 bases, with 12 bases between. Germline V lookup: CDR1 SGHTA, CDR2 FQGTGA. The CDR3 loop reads CASSQDPGETQYF. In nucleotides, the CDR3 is TGTGCCAGCAGCCAGGACCCGGGGGAGACCCAGTACTTC.

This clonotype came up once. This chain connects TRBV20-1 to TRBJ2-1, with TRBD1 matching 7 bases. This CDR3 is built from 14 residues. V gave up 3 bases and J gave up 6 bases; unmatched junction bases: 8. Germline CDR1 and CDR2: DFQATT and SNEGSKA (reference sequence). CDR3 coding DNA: TGCAGTGCTAGTAAGGGGGCCACGTCCAATGAGCAGTTCTTC. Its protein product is CSASKGATSNEQFF.

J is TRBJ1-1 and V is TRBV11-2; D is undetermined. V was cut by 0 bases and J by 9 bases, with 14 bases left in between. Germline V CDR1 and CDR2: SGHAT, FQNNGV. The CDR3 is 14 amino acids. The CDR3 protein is CASSLDLSVRKAFF. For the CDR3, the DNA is TGTGCCAGCAGCTTAGATCTCTCAGTCCGGAAAGCTTTCTTT.

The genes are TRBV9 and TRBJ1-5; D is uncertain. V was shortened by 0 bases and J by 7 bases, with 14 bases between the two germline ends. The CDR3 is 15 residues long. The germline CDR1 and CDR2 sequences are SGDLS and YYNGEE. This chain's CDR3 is CASSVGTTGIQPQHF. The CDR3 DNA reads TGTGCCAGCAGCGTAGGGACTACTGGAATCCAGCCCCAGCATTTT. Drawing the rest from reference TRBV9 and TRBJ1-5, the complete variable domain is DSGVTQTPKHLITATGQRVTLRCSPRSGDLSVYWYQQSLDQGLQFLIQYYNGEERAKGNILERFSAQQFPDLHSELNLSSLELGDSALYFCASSVGTTGIQPQHFGDGTRLSIL.

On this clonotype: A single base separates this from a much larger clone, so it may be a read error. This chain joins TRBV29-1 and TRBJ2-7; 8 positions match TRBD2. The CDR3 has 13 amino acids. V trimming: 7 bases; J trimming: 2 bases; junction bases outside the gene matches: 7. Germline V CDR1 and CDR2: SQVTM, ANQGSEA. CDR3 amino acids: CSAGGGLAYEQYF. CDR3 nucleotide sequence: TGCAGCGCCGGGGGGGGGTTGGCCTACGAGCAGTACTTC.

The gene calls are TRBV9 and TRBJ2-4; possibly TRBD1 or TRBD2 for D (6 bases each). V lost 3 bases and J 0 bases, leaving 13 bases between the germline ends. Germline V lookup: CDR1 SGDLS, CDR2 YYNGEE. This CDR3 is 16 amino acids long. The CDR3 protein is CASSGGTFLAKNIQYF. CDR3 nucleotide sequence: TGTGCCAGCAGCGGCGGGACATTTCTAGCCAAAAACATTCAGTACTTC. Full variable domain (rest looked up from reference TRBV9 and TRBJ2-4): DSGVTQTPKHLITATGQRVTLRCSPRSGDLSVYWYQQSLDQGLQFLIQYYNGEERAKGNILERFSAQQFPDLHSELNLSSLELGDSALYFCASSGGTFLAKNIQYFGAGTRLSVL.

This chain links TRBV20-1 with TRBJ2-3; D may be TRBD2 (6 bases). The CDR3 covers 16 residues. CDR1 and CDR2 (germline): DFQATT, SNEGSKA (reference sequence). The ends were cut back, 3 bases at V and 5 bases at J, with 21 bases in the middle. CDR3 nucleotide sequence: TGCAGTGCTAGTGGGGAAGCAGGAGGGCATGAAGATACGCAGTATTTT. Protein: CSASGEAGGHEDTQYF.

Written as DNA, the CDR3 is TGTGCCACCTCCGGACTAGCGGGAGTCGAGACCCAGTACTTC. Amino acids: CATSGLAGVETQYF. This chain uses TRBV7-2 with TRBJ2-5; 13 nucleotides agree with TRBD2. The CDR3 loop spans 14 amino acids. Looked up from germline, CDR1 is SGHTA and CDR2 is FQGNSA. J was trimmed by 5 bases and V by 10 bases; bases with no gene match: 7.

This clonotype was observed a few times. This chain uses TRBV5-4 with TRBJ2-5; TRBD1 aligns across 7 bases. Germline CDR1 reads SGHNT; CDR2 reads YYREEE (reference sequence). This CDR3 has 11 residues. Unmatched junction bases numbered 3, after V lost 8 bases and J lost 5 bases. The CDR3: CASRTGETQYF. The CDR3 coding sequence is TGTGCCAGTCGGACAGGCGAGACCCAGTACTTC.

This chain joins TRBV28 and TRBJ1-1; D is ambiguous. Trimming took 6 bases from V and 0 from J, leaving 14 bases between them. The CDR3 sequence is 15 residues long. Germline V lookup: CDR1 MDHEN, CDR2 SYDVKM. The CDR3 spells CASRPYGILNTEAFF. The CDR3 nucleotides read TGTGCCAGCAGGCCTTATGGCATACTGAACACTGAAGCTTTCTTT.

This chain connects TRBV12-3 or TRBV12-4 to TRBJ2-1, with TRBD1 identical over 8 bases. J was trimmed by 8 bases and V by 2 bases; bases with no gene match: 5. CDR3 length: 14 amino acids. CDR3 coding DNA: TGTGCCAGCAGTTTAAAAGCAGGGGGCCATGAGCAGTTCTTC. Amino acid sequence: CASSLKAGGHEQFF.

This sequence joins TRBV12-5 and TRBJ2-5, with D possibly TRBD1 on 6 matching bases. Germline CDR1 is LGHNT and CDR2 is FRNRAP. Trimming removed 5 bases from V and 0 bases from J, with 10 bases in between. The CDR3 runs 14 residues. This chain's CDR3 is CASGVGTNQETQYF. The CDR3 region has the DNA TGTGCTAGTGGTGTGGGGACAAACCAAGAGACCCAGTACTTC. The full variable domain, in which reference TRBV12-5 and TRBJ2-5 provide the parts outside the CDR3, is DARVTQTPRHKVTEMGQEVTMRCQPILGHNTVFWYRQTMMQGLELLAYFRNRAPLDDSGMPKDRFSAEMPDATLATLKIQPSEPRDSAVYFCASGVGTNQETQYFGPGTRLLVL.

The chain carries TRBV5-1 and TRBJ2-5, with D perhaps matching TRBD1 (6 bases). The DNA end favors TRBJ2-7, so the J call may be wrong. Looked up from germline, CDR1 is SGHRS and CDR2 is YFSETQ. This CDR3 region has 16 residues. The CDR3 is CASSLVTATGPYEQYF. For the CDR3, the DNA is TGCGCCAGCAGCTTGGTTACTGCGACAGGTCCCTACGAGCAGTACTTC.

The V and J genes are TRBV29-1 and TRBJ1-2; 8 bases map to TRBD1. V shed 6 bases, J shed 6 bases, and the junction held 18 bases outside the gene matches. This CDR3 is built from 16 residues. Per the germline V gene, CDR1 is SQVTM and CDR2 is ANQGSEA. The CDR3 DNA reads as TGCAGCGTCCTAGTTGGACAGGGAATAATCGGAGATGGCTACACCTTC. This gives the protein CSVLVGQGIIGDGYTF.